This T cell receptor beta chain originates from a study of T cell repertoires in cytomegalovirus infection. On the study more broadly: The authors relied on CMV epitopes, both recently identified HLA-C-restricted and well-studied HLA-B-restricted. Indications of both CMV infection and matching HLA type were provided by public TCR beta signatures. Study-wide results and limits: The study found HLA-C-restricted CMV-specific TCR beta clonotypes dominating the ex vivo response. There were carriers of CMV plus the relevant HLA, and cumulative public TCR beta family frequency identified them.

V shed 5 bases and J 1 base; nucleotides not matched to a gene: 6. Germline loops: CDR1 SGHTA, CDR2 FQGNSA. The CDR3 runs 16 residues. This clonotype was picked up many times. The antigen is undetermined. TCRdb recomputed calls from the reads with MiXCR, one row per CDR3 protein. This table has about 34,000 distinct CDR3 sequences, roughly 54% appearing once. Sequencing used CD8+ T cells from cultured PBMCs, obtained from culture after CMV antigen stimulation. The sequence came from a human donor in good health (CMV status not recorded). Some clones in this sample may be carry-over from other donors' samples. The rearrangement links TRBV7-2 to TRBJ2-5; 11 bases fit TRBD1. In DNA, the CDR3 is TGTGCCAGCAGCCCGGGGACAGGGGGGGGCCAAGAGACCCAGTACTTC. Translation gives CASSPGTGGGQETQYF.